The clone carrying this TCR beta chain was observed a handful of times. What it recognizes is unknown. 60 Vbeta and 13 Jbeta primers were used in PCR. Study processing details: Approximately 11 million of tens of millions of unique TCR beta chains were shared, per a later count. Here immunoSEQ multiplex PCR was the method, and the copy in TCRdb shows in-frame clones only, minus some. The DNA gave D and trimming, while V, J and clone size come from that table. The repertoire holds about 160,000 clones, approximately 73% seen once, with 1.3% to 1.5% in the top ten. This specimen belongs to a study of cytomegalovirus exposure and HLA in healthy donors. Study results and limitations: Rare TCR sequences dominated, though some public TCRs recurred in many donors. In a later analysis, TCR beta V- and J-gene trimming showed a link to a missense DCLRE1C variant.

Germline V lookup: CDR1 MGHRA, CDR2 YSYEKL. CDR3 length equals 19 residues. The V segment lost 0 bases and the J segment 4 bases; nucleotides outside the gene matches: 11. The sequenced sample consisted of PBMCs. The chain employs TRBV4-1 and TRBJ2-3, with 12 bases fitting TRBD2. This receptor was identified in a man in his forties or fifties in good health and CMV-seronegative. This CDR3 reads CASSQERASGGAMSDTQYF. CDR3 DNA sequence: TGCGCCAGCAGCCAAGAAAGGGCTAGCGGGGGGGCTATGTCAGATACGCAGTATTTT.